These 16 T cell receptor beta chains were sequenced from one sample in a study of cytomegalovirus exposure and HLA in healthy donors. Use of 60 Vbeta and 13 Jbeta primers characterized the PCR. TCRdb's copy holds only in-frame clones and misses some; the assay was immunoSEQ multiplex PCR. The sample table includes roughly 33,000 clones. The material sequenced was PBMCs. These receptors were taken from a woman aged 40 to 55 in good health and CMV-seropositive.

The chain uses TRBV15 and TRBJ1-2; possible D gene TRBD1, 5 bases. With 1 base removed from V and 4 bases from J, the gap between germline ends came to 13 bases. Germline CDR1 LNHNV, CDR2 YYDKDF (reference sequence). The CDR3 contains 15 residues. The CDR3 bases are TGTGCCACCAGCAGAGGCCGGGACTCCCCCTATGGCTACACCTTC. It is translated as CATSRGRDSPYGYTF.

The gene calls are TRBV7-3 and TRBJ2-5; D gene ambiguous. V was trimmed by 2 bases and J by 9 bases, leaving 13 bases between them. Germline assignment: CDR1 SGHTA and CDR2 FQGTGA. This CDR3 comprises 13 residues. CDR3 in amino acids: CASSLSQIEAQYF. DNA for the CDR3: TGTGCCAGCAGCTTATCCCAGATCGAGGCCCAGTACTTC. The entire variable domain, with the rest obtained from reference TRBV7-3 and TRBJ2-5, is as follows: GAGVSQTPSNKVTEKGKYVELRCDPISGHTALYWYRQSLGQGPEFLIYFQGTGAADDSGLPNDRFFAVRPEGSVSTLKIQRTERGDSAVYLCASSLSQIEAQYFGPGTRLLVL.

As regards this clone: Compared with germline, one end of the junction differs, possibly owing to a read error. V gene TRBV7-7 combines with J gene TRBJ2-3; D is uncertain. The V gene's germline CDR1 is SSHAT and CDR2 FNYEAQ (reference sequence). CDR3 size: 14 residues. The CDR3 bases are TGTGCTAGCAGCTTAAGTCCTAGAATGGATACGCAGTATTTT. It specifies CASSLSPRMDTQYF. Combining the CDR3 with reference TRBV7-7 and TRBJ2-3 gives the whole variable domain GAGVSQSPRYKVTKRGQDVTLRCDPISSHATLYWYQQALGQGPEFLTYFNYEAQPDKSGLPSDRFSAERPEGSISTLTIQRTEQRDSAMYRCASSLSPRMDTQYFGPGTRLTVL.

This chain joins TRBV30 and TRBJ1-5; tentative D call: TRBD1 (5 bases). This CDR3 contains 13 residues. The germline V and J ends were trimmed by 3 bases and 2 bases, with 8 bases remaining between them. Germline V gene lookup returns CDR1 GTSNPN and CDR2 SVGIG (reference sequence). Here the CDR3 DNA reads TGTGCCTGGAGCACGGGGGGCAATCAGCCCCAGCATTTT. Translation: CAWSTGGNQPQHF.

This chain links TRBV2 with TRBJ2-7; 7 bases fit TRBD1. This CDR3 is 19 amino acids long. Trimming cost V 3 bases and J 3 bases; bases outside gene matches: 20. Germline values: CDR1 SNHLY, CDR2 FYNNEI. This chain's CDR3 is CASSDSGGVTGRTYYEQYF. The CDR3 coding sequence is TGTGCCAGCAGTGATTCCGGCGGCGTGACAGGGCGGACCTACTACGAGCAGTACTTC.

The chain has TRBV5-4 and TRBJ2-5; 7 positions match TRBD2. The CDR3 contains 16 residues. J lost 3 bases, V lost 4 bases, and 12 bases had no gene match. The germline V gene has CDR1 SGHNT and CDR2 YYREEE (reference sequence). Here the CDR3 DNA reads TGTGCCAGCAGCAAAGGGGTCGGGCTAGCGGAAGAGACCCAGTACTTC. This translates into CASSKGVGLAEETQYF.

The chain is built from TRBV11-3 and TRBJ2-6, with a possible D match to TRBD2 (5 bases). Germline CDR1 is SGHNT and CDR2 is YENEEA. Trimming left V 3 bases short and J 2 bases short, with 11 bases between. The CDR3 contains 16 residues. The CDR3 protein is CASSFGYGTGANVLTF. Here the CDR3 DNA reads TGTGCCAGCAGCTTCGGGTACGGGACTGGGGCCAACGTCCTGACTTTC.

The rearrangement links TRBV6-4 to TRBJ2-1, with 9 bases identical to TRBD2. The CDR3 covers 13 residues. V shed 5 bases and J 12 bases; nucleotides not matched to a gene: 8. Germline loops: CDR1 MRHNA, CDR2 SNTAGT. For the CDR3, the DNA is TGTGCCAGCAGTCCCGACGGAGCGGGAGGGCAGTTCTTC. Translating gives CASSPDGAGGQFF.

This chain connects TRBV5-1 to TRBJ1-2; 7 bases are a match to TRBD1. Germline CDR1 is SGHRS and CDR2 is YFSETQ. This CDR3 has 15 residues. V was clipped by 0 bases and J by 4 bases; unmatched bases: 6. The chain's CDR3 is CASSLDGTASYGYTF. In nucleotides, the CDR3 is TGCGCCAGCAGCTTGGATGGGACAGCTAGCTATGGCTACACCTTC.

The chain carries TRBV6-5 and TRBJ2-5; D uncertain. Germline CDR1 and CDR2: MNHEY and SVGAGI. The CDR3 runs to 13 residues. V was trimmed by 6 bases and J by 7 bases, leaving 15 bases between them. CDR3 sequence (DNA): TGTGCCAGCAGGGAGTCGGAGTTCGGGACCCAGTACTTC. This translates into CASRESEFGTQYF.

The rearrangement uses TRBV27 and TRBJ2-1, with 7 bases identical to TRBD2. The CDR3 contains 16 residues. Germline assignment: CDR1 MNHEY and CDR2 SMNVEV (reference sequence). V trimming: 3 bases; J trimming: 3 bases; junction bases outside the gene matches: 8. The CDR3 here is CASSFLGGSGYNEQFF. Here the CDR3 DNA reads TGTGCCAGCAGTTTCCTGGGCGGGAGTGGCTACAATGAGCAGTTCTTC.

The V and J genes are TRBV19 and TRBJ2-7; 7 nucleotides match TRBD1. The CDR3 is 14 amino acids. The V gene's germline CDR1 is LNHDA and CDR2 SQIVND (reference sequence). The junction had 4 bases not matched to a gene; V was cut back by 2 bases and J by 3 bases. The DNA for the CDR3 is TGTGCCAGTAGTATACGGGACAGAGACTACGAGCAGTACTTC. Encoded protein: CASSIRDRDYEQYF. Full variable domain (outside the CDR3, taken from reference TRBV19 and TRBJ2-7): DGGITQSPKYLFRKEGQNVTLSCEQNLNHDAMYWYRQDPGQGLRLIYYSQIVNDFQKGDIAEGYSVSREKKESFPLTVTSAQKNPTAFYLCASSIRDRDYEQYFGPGTRLTVT.

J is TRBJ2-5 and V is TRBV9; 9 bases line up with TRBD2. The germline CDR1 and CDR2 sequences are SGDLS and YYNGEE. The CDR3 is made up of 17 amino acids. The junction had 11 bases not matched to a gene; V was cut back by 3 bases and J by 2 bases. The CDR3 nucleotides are TGTGCCAGCAGCGACCTCGGAAGCGGGGGGCTTCAAGAGACCCAGTACTTC. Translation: CASSDLGSGGLQETQYF.

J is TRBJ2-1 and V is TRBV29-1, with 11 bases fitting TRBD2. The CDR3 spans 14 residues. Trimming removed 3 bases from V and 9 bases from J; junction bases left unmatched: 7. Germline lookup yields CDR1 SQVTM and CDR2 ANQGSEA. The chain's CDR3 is CSVDQTSGTVEQFF. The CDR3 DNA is TGCAGCGTTGACCAGACTAGCGGGACGGTTGAGCAGTTCTTC.

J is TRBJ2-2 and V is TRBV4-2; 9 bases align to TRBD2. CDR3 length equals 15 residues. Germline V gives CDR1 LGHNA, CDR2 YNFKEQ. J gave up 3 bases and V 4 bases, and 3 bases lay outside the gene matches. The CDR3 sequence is CASSPGLAYTGELFF. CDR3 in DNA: TGTGCCAGCAGCCCGGGACTAGCCTACACCGGGGAGCTGTTTTTT.

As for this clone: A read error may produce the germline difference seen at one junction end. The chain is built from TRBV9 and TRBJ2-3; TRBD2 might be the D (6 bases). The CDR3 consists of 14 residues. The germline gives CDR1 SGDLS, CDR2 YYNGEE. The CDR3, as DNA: TGTGCCAGCAGCGCTGGGGGGAGCGCAGACACGCAGTATTTT. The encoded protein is CASSAGGSADTQYF.